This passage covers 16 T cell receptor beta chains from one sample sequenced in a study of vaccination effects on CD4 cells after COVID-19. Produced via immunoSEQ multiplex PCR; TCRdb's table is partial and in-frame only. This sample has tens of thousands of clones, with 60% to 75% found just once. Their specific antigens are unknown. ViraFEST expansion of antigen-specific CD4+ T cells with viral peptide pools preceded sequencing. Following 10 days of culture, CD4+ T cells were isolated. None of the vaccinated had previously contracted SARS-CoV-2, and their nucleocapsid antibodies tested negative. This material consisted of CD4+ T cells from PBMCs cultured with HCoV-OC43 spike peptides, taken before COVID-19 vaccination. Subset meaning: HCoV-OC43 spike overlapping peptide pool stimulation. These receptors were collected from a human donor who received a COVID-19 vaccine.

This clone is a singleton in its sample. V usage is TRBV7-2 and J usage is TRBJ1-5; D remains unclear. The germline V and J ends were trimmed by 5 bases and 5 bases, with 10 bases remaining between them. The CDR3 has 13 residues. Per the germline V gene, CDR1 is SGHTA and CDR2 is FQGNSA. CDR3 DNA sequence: TGTGCCAGCAGCCCGGAATGGGATCAGCCCCAGCATTTT. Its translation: CASSPEWDQPQHF.

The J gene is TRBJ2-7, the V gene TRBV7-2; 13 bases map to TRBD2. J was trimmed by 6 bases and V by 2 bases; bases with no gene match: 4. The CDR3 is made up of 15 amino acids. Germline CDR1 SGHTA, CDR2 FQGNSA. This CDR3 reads CASSLTSGRAGEQYF. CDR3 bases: TGTGCCAGCAGCTTAACTAGCGGGAGGGCCGGCGAGCAGTACTTC.

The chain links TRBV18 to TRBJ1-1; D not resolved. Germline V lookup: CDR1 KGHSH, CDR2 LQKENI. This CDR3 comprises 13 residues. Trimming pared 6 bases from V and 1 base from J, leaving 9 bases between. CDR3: CASSPAGNTEAFF. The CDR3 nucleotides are TGTGCCAGCTCGCCGGCCGGGAACACTGAAGCTTTCTTT.

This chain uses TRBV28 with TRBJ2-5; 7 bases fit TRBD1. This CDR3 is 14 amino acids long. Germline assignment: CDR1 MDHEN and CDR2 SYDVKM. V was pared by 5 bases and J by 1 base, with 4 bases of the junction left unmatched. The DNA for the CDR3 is TGTGCCAGCAGTGCCGGGGACAGCCAAGAGACCCAGTACTTC. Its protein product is CASSAGDSQETQYF.

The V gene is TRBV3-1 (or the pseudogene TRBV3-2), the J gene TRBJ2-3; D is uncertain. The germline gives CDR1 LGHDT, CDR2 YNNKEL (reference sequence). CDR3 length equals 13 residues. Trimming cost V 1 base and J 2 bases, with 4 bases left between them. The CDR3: CASSQANTDTQYF. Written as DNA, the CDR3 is TGTGCCAGCAGCCAAGCCAACACAGATACGCAGTATTTT.

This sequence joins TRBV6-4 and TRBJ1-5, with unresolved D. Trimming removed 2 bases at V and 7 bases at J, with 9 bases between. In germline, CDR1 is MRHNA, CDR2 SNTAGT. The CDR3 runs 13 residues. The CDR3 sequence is CASSDRDGQPQHF. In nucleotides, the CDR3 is TGTGCCAGCAGTGACAGGGATGGGCAGCCCCAGCATTTT.

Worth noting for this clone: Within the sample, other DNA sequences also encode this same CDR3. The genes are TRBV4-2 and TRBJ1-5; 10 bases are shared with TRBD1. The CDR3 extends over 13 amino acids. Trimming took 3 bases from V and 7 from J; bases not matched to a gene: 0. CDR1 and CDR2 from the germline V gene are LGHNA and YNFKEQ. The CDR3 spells CASSQDRGQPQHF. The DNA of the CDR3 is TGTGCCAGCAGCCAGGACAGGGGGCAGCCCCAGCATTTT.

CDR3 DNA: TGTGCCAGCAGCTTAGATTGGCATGGCTACACCTTC. Encoded protein: CASSLDWHGYTF. V is TRBV7-2 and J is TRBJ1-2; D is ambiguous. This CDR3 has 12 residues. V dropped 1 base and J dropped 6 bases, with 6 bases sitting between them. Germline CDR1 reads SGHTA; CDR2 reads FQGNSA. The whole variable domain, filled in from reference TRBV7-2 and TRBJ1-2, reads GAGVSQSPSNKVTEKGKDVELRCDPISGHTALYWYRQSLGQGLEFLIYFQGNSAPDKSGLPSDRFSAERTGGSVSTLTIQRTQQEDSAVYLCASSLDWHGYTFGSGTRLTVV.

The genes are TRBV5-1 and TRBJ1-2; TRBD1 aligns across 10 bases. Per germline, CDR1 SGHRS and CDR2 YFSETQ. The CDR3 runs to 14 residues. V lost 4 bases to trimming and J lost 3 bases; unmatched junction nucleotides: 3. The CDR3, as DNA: TGCGCCAGCAGCCCCGGGACAGGGGACTATGGCTACACCTTC. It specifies CASSPGTGDYGYTF. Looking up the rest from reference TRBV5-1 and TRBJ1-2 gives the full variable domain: KAGVTQTPRYLIKTRGQQVTLSCSPISGHRSVSWYQQTPGQGLQFLFEYFSETQRNKGNFPGRFSGRQFSNSRSEMNVSTLELGDSALYLCASSPGTGDYGYTFGSGTRLTVV.

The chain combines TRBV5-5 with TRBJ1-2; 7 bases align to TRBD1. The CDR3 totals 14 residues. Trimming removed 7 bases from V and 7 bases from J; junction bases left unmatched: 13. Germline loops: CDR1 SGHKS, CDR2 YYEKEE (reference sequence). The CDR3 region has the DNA TGTGCCAGCTACAATCAAGGACAGGAGGGTGGCTACACCTTC. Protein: CASYNQGQEGGYTF.

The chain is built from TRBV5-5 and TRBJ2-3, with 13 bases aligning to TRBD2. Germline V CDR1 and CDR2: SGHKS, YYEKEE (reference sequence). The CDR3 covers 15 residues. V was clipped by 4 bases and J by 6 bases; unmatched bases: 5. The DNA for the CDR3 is TGTGCCAGCAGCCATACTAGCGGGGGGGCCGATACGCAGTATTTT. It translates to CASSHTSGGADTQYF.

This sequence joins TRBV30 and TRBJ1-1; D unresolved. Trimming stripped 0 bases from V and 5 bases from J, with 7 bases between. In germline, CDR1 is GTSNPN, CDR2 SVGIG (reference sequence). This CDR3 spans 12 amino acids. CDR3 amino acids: CAWSVLSTEAFF. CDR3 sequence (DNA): TGTGCCTGGAGTGTACTGAGTACTGAAGCTTTCTTT.

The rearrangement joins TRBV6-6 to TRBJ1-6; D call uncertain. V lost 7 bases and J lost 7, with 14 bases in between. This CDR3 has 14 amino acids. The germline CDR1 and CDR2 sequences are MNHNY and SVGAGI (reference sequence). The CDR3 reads CASNRGGPNSPLHF. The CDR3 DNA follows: TGTGCCAGCAACCGGGGAGGACCGAATTCACCCCTCCACTTT.

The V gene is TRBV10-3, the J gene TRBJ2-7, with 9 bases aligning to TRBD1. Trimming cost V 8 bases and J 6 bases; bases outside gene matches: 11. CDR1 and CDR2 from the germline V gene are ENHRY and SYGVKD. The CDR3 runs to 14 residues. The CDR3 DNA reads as TGTGCCATCGGGACCGGGACAGGGTGGGGCGAGCAGTACTTC. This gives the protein CAIGTGTGWGEQYF.

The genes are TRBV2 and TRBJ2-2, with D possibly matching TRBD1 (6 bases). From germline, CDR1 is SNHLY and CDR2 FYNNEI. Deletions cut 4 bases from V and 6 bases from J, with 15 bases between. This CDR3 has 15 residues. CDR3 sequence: CASSAGHGPAGELFF. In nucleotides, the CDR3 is TGTGCCAGCAGTGCGGGACATGGACCGGCCGGGGAGCTGTTTTTT.

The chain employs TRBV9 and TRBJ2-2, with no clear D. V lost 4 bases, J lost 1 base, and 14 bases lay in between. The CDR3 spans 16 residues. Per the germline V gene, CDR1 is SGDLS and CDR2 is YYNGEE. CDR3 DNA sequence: TGTGCCAGCAGCCCCTTGGTGGGTATGAACACCGGGGAGCTGTTTTTT. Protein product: CASSPLVGMNTGELFF.